The 10 T cell receptor beta chains in this list originate from one sample, sequenced in a study of immune heterogeneity within non-small cell lung tumors. TCR beta CDR3 regions came from multiplex PCR with 32 forward V and 13 reverse J primers. TCRdb used MiXCR to reprocess the multiplex PCR reads, holding one entry per CDR3 protein. Among nearly 15,000 distinct CDR3 sequences listed, about 30% were seen once. Bulk tumor genomic DNA constituted the template, at approximately 600 ng per sample. Primary tumors were biopsied several times each, far apart, intraoperatively. It was patients with untreated, newly diagnosed non-small cell lung cancer who underwent curative surgery. Material: lung tumor tissue. These receptors were taken from a woman between 50 and 59 years old with non-small cell lung cancer.

The rearrangement joins TRBV28 to TRBJ2-3, with 14 bases matching TRBD2. Germline trimming cut 5 bases from V and 0 bases from J; bases unmatched to any gene: 10. CDR1 is MDHEN and CDR2 is SYDVKM in the germline V gene. The CDR3 covers 19 residues. CDR3 in amino acids: CASSALTSGRATSTDTQYF. CDR3 sequence (DNA): TGTGCCAGCAGTGCATTGACTAGCGGGAGGGCTACTAGCACAGATACGCAGTATTTT.

This clonotype was counted at least ten times. The V and J genes are TRBV7-9 and TRBJ1-2, with D possibly being TRBD1 (5 bases). Germline CDR1 reads SEHNR; CDR2 reads FQNEAQ (reference sequence). Trimming removed 6 bases from V and 5 bases from J, with 13 bases in between. This CDR3 spans 13 amino acids. Here the CDR3 reads CASSSGFGYGYTF. Here the CDR3 DNA reads TGTGCCAGCAGTTCAGGGTTTGGATATGGCTACACCTTC.

The chain carries TRBV10-3 and TRBJ1-2, with D hard to call. The length of the CDR3 is 12 residues. Germline assignment: CDR1 ENHRY and CDR2 SYGVKD. Trimming stripped 3 bases from V and 2 bases from J, with 4 bases between. The CDR3 coding sequence is TGTGCCATCAGTGAAACGAACTATGGCTACACCTTC. Its protein product is CAISETNYGYTF.

This clonotype was seen ten or more times. The rearrangement links TRBV4-1 to TRBJ1-5, with a possible D match to TRBD1 (5 bases). CDR1 and CDR2 (germline): MGHRA, YSYEKL. This CDR3 is built from 13 residues. With 3 bases removed from V and 3 bases from J, the gap between germline ends came to 6 bases. The CDR3 is CASSQTVNQPQHF. The CDR3 coding sequence is TGCGCCAGCAGCCAGACAGTCAATCAGCCCCAGCATTTT.

This clonotype was found a few times. The rearrangement joins TRBV18 to TRBJ2-7; 7 positions agree with TRBD1. The J segment lost 3 bases and the V segment lost 1 base, leaving 3 bases of the junction unmatched. The CDR3 is 14 residues long. The germline gives CDR1 KGHSH, CDR2 LQKENI. The CDR3 reads CASSPQGAGYEQYF. CDR3 coding DNA: TGTGCCAGCTCACCACAGGGGGCTGGCTACGAGCAGTACTTC.

Many counts were recorded for this clonotype. The chain is built from TRBV20-1 and TRBJ2-1; 8 positions agree with TRBD1. V shed 3 bases and J 5 bases; nucleotides not matched to a gene: 3. The CDR3 covers 13 residues. Germline assignment: CDR1 DFQATT and CDR2 SNEGSKA (reference sequence). CDR3 residues: CSARDRADNEQFF. The DNA for the CDR3 is TGCAGTGCTAGGGACAGGGCGGACAATGAGCAGTTCTTC.

This chain uses TRBV28 with TRBJ2-1; TRBD1 matches 12 bases. The CDR3 runs 17 residues. V shed 4 bases, J shed 7 bases, and the junction held 11 bases outside the gene matches. In germline, CDR1 is MDHEN, CDR2 SYDVKM. The CDR3 DNA reads TGTGCCAGCAGTTCCATCTCGGGACAGGGGGCGTTAAATGAGCAGTTCTTC. Amino acid sequence: CASSSISGQGALNEQFF.

Turning to this clonotype: A much more abundant neighbour one base away suggests this may be a read error. This chain uses TRBV7-2 with TRBJ1-1; D is unresolved. Germline values: CDR1 SGHTA, CDR2 FQGNSA. V dropped 7 bases and J dropped 0 bases, with 9 bases sitting between them. This CDR3 has 13 amino acids. The CDR3 protein is CASNRRMNTEAFF. CDR3 DNA sequence: TGTGCCAGCAACCGACGGATGAACACTGAAGCTTTCTTT. Based on the CDR3 plus reference TRBV7-2 and TRBJ1-1, the full variable domain is GAGVSQSPSNKVTEKGKDVELRCDPISGHTALYWYRQSLGQGLEFLIYFQGNSAPDKSGLPSDRFSAERTGGSVSTLTIQRTQQEDSAVYLCASNRRMNTEAFFGQGTRLTVV.

This clonotype was seen repeatedly, ten times or more. The chain is built from TRBV20-1 and TRBJ1-4; 9 bases fit TRBD1. CDR3 length: 15 amino acids. V was pared by 2 bases and J by 8 bases, with 9 bases of the junction left unmatched. The germline gives CDR1 DFQATT, CDR2 SNEGSKA (reference sequence). CDR3: CSARPPGQGDEKLFF. The CDR3 region has the DNA TGCAGTGCTAGACCACCGGGACAGGGCGACGAAAAACTGTTTTTT.

Many counts were recorded for this clonotype. This chain joins TRBV4-1 and TRBJ1-6; 8 bases align to TRBD1. V was clipped by 1 base and J by 6 bases; unmatched bases: 5. Germline V gene data show CDR1 as MGHRA and CDR2 as YSYEKL. The CDR3 totals 16 residues. CDR3 nucleotide sequence: TGCGCCAGCAGCCAAGGTCAGGGGGCCAGTAATTCACCCCTCCACTTT. This gives the protein CASSQGQGASNSPLHF.